This T cell receptor (beta chain) derives from a study of metastatic and nonmetastatic thyroid tumors. Across the whole study: Both malignant and benign thyroid patients supplied peripheral blood and tumor or nodule tissue samples, across which the repertoires of these patients were then compared.

Per the original methods: The study built a papillary thyroid cancer distant-metastasis classifier from CDR3 differences across clinicopathological groups. TCRdb re-called the PCR reads through MiXCR. Here the V and J calls rest on TCRdb's processing, not on the authors' analysis. The data hold around 16,000 clones, with around 24% observed a single time. No treatment of any kind had been given to any patient before thyroid surgery. In germline, CDR1 is LNHDA, CDR2 SQIVND (reference sequence). CDR3 size: 16 residues. V dropped 5 bases and J dropped 4; count of bases not matched to a gene: 10. The chain has TRBV19 and TRBJ1-2; TRBD1 aligns across 10 bases. Sequenced material: tumor tissue. The TCR was taken from a male donor with papillary thyroid cancer or a benign thyroid nodule (not recorded which). Some clones in this sample may be carry-over from other donors' samples. Here the CDR3 reads CASSPSTGGERYGYTF. The CDR3 DNA sequence: TGTGCCAGTAGTCCGTCGACAGGGGGCGAACGCTATGGCTACACCTTC. Combining the CDR3 with reference TRBV19 and TRBJ1-2 gives the whole variable domain DGGITQSPKYLFRKEGQNVTLSCEQNLNHDAMYWYRQDPGQGLRLIYYSQIVNDFQKGDIAEGYSVSREKKESFPLTVTSAQKNPTAFYLCASSPSTGGERYGYTFGSGTRLTVV.